The 16 T cell receptor beta chains in this list originate from one sample, sequenced in a study of cytomegalovirus exposure and HLA in healthy donors. The study ran its PCR with 60 Vbeta and 13 Jbeta primers. Profiling relied on immunoSEQ multiplex PCR, and the TCRdb table lists in-frame clones only, not all of them. The repertoire includes 200,000 or so clones, approximately 80% of them detected once, and less than 6% sits in the top ten. Specimen: PBMCs. All receptors derive from a woman in her 30s in good health and CMV-seropositive.

V is TRBV7-2 and J is TRBJ2-3, with 14 bases identical to TRBD2. The germline CDR1 and CDR2 sequences are SGHTA and FQGNSA. The CDR3 length is 17 residues. The V segment lost 2 bases and the J segment 0 bases; nucleotides outside the gene matches: 1. CDR3 sequence (DNA): TGTGCCAGCAGCTTAAGGACTAGCGGGGGGAGCACAGATACGCAGTATTTT. Translated, it gives CASSLRTSGGSTDTQYF.

CDR3 residues: CASSKRDRGHTEAFF. CDR3 nucleotide sequence: TGTGCCAGCAGCAAACGGGACAGGGGGCATACTGAAGCTTTCTTT. The chain combines TRBV21-1 with TRBJ1-1; the table gives TRBD1 as D, unverified against the DNA. TRBV21-1 is marked as a pseudogene. The CDR3 length is 15 residues.

This clone has a handful of counts. V usage is TRBV7-2 and J usage is TRBJ2-7; a weak D match, TRBD2 (5 bases). V was cut by 1 base and J by 3 bases, with 13 bases left in between. CDR3 length: 15 residues. Germline CDR1 is SGHTA and CDR2 is FQGNSA. The CDR3, as DNA: TGTGCCAGCAGCTTAGTCTCTAGAAGCGGCTACGAGCAGTACTTC. Translating gives CASSLVSRSGYEQYF.

This clone came up once. This chain joins TRBV10-1 and TRBJ1-4, with D possibly matching TRBD1 (6 bases). CDR1 and CDR2 from the germline V gene are WNHNN and SYGVQD (reference sequence). Deletions cut 7 bases from V and 6 bases from J, with 12 bases between. This CDR3 has 13 amino acids. Written as DNA, the CDR3 is TGCGCCAGCACCCCAGGGGTTGATGAAAAACTGTTTTTT. Protein sequence: CASTPGVDEKLFF.

Points on this clone: A read error may account for a junction end that differs from germline. This chain links TRBV7-9 with TRBJ1-1; unclear D gene. The V gene's germline CDR1 is SEHNR and CDR2 FQNEAQ (reference sequence). The CDR3 covers 14 residues. CDR3 loop: CSSSLESRNTEAFF. The CDR3 DNA follows: TGTTCCAGCAGCTTAGAGTCCAGGAACACTGAAGCTTTCTTT.

This clone was seen only once. The chain employs TRBV19 and TRBJ1-2, with a possible D match to TRBD1 (6 bases). Between the trimmed V and J ends, which lost 2 bases and 2 bases, there was a span of 9 bases. Germline V CDR1 and CDR2: LNHDA, SQIVND (reference sequence). This CDR3 is 14 amino acids long. CDR3 DNA: TGTGCCAGTAGTATAACAGGGCAAAACTATGGCTACACCTTC. This codes for CASSITGQNYGYTF.

The V call is TRBV7-9, the J call TRBJ2-3, with 7 bases that match TRBD2. The length of the CDR3 is 16 residues. Germline loops: CDR1 SEHNR, CDR2 FQNEAQ (reference sequence). V lost 7 bases to trimming and J lost 2 bases; unmatched junction nucleotides: 12. This chain's CDR3 is CASTTNGLDDTDTQYF. For the CDR3, the DNA is TGTGCCAGCACCACGAATGGACTAGATGACACAGATACGCAGTATTTT.

This clone was recorded at least ten times. The V gene is TRBV4-2, the J gene TRBJ2-1, with a tentative D call TRBD1 (6 bases). Trimming took 0 bases from V and 7 from J, leaving 7 bases between them. CDR3 length: 13 amino acids. Germline loops: CDR1 LGHNA, CDR2 YNFKEQ. DNA of the CDR3: TGTGCCAGCAGCCAAGAAGGGGGAAATGAGCAGTTCTTC. Translating gives CASSQEGGNEQFF.

This chain joins TRBV7-2 and TRBJ2-5; D remains unclear. The CDR3 runs to 11 residues. The germline V and J ends were trimmed by 5 bases and 2 bases, with 3 bases remaining between them. Germline values: CDR1 SGHTA, CDR2 FQGNSA. This CDR3 reads CASSPQETQYF. As DNA, the CDR3 is TGTGCCAGCAGCCCACAAGAGACCCAGTACTTC.

The chain uses TRBV27 and TRBJ1-1; no firm D call. Germline lookup yields CDR1 MNHEY and CDR2 SMNVEV (reference sequence). The length of the CDR3 is 14 residues. The V gene lost 10 bases and the J gene lost 0 bases, with 15 bases spanning the gap. The CDR3 loop is CAIGSYWLNTEAFF. CDR3 in DNA: TGTGCCATCGGGAGCTATTGGTTGAACACTGAAGCTTTCTTT.

As to this clone: Different DNA sequences within this sample yield the same CDR3. This chain connects TRBV5-4 to TRBJ2-1; 8 bases agree with TRBD2. Germline assignment: CDR1 SGHNT and CDR2 YYREEE (reference sequence). V shed 4 bases, J shed 10 bases, and the junction held 13 bases outside the gene matches. The CDR3 is 15 amino acids. The CDR3 DNA reads TGTGCCAGCAGCCCAGGAGCGGGGGCCGTGGGCGAGCAGTTCTTC. This codes for CASSPGAGAVGEQFF.

The V and J genes are TRBV10-3 and TRBJ2-7; 8 bases match TRBD1. Germline lookup yields CDR1 ENHRY and CDR2 SYGVKD. This CDR3 contains 17 residues. The V and J ends lost 6 bases and 2 bases, in that order; junction bases with no gene match: 15. The CDR3, as DNA: TGTGCCATCAGGACAGGGGAGGTTGTTGGTAGGGCCTACGAGCAGTACTTC. Amino acid sequence: CAIRTGEVVGRAYEQYF.

The chain couples TRBV2 to TRBJ2-1; 8 bases match TRBD2. The CDR3 runs to 16 residues. CDR1 and CDR2 from the germline V gene are SNHLY and FYNNEI. The J segment lost 1 base and the V segment lost 8 bases, leaving 10 bases of the junction unmatched. CDR3 DNA: TGTGCCAGCCGTCCTGCTAGCGGGTCTTCCTACAATGAGCAGTTCTTC. It is translated as CASRPASGSSYNEQFF.

This clone was counted once. The rearrangement uses TRBV27 and TRBJ1-2; 10 bases agree with TRBD1. From germline, CDR1 is MNHEY and CDR2 SMNVEV (reference sequence). CDR3 length equals 17 residues. Trimming removed 5 bases from V and 3 bases from J; junction bases left unmatched: 12. The CDR3, as DNA: TGTGCCAGCAGTCCCAGGGACAGGGGTTTTTCTGACTATGGCTACACCTTC. It encodes CASSPRDRGFSDYGYTF.

The rearrangement uses TRBV28 and TRBJ1-1; D unclear. This CDR3 has 14 amino acids. Between the trimmed V and J ends, which lost 6 bases and 1 base, there was a span of 12 bases. CDR1 is MDHEN and CDR2 is SYDVKM in the germline V gene. CDR3 coding DNA: TGTGCCAGCAGGGCGGGCTTACGGAACACTGAAGCTTTCTTT. Protein sequence: CASRAGLRNTEAFF.

The chain joins TRBV7-9 to TRBJ1-2; D not certain. Germline V lookup: CDR1 SEHNR, CDR2 FQNEAQ (reference sequence). This CDR3 spans 12 amino acids. Trimming stripped 6 bases from V and 12 bases from J, with 17 bases between. CDR3 region: CASRGGKEVHTF. CDR3 DNA sequence: TGTGCCAGCAGGGGTGGGAAGGAGGTACACACCTTC.